This TCR beta chain is drawn from a study of blood T cell repertoires in COVID-19. Turning to the study itself: In each case, the material was cDNA or gDNA derived from T cells, B-cell-depleted T cells, or PBMCs.

Source study methods: Quantification of nucleated cells was approximated via reference gene primer amplification. TCRdb's table, derived via immunoSEQ multiplex PCR, lists solely in-frame clones and lacks some. The V and J calls and the clone size are those of that table, but D and trimming were determined from the DNA. Among roughly 250,000 clones listed, approximately 80% were seen once. The CDR3 runs 13 residues. Germline CDR1 is SSHAT and CDR2 is FNYEAQ (reference sequence). For this clone: The junction differs from germline at one of its ends, possibly a read error.

The chain employs TRBV7-7 and TRBJ1-3, with unresolved D. This sequence was found in a human donor in a cohort sampled during active COVID-19. Material for sequencing was peripheral blood. The CDR3 protein is CASSLTRVDTIYF. CDR3 in DNA: TGTGCTAGCAGCCTTACCCGGGTGGACACCATATATTTT. Full variable domain (missing parts from reference TRBV7-7 and TRBJ1-3): GAGVSQSPRYKVTKRGQDVTLRCDPISSHATLYWYQQALGQGPEFLTYFNYEAQPDKSGLPSDRFSAERPEGSISTLTIQRTEQRDSAMYRCASSLTRVDTIYFGEGSWLTVV.